Each of the 25 T cell receptor beta chains below was sequenced from the same sample in a study of shared clonotypes between healthy human individuals. TCRdb keeps only in-frame clones here, not all; method: immunoSEQ multiplex PCR. The data hold some 1.5 million clones, with under 99% observed a single time. Sequences were obtained from naive CD4+ T cells sorted from blood. The subset is: CD45RA+ positively selected. The origin of the receptors is a man younger than 40 in good health.

The V and J genes are TRBV30 and TRBJ1-1; the D is unclear. Germline CDR1 GTSNPN, CDR2 SVGIG (reference sequence). V was pared by 1 base and J by 3 bases, with 9 bases between. The length of the CDR3 is 13 residues. The CDR3, as DNA: TGTGCCTGGAGTGAGGACCTTTACACTGAAGCTTTCTTT. Translating it yields CAWSEDLYTEAFF. The whole variable domain, remainder taken from reference TRBV30 and TRBJ1-1, is SQTIHQWPATLVQPVGSPLSLECTVEGTSNPNLYWYRQAAGRGLQLLFYSVGIGQISSEVPQNLSASRPQDRQFILSSKKLLLSDSGFYLCAWSEDLYTEAFFGQGTRLTVV.

The V gene is TRBV5-1, the J gene TRBJ2-1, with 7 positions matching TRBD2. Germline-derived CDR1 and CDR2 are SGHRS and YFSETQ. This CDR3 contains 15 residues. The V gene end was trimmed by 2 bases and the J gene end by 2 bases; junction bases not matched to a gene: 4. The CDR3 spells CASSFSSGTYNEQFF. Written as DNA, the CDR3 is TGCGCCAGCAGCTTCTCCAGCGGGACCTACAATGAGCAGTTCTTC.

DNA of the CDR3: TGTGCCAGCAGTTATTCCCCAGAGACCCAGTACTTC. Translated: CASSYSPETQYF. The V and J genes are TRBV6-5 and TRBJ2-5; no reliable D call. Germline V CDR1 and CDR2: MNHEY, SVGAGI. This CDR3 spans 12 amino acids. Trimming left V 3 bases short and J 4 bases short, with 6 bases between.

This chain uses TRBV7-3 with TRBJ2-6; D is ambiguous. The V end was cut by 5 bases, the J end by 4 bases, with 9 bases between. There are 14 residues in the CDR3. CDR1 SGHTA and CDR2 FQGTGA come from the germline V gene. Here the CDR3 DNA reads TGTGCCAGCAGCCCCTTGGCCGGGGCCAACGTCCTGACTTTC. This encodes CASSPLAGANVLTF.

The gene calls are TRBV27 and TRBJ2-5; D is ambiguous. With 4 bases removed from V and 5 bases from J, the gap between germline ends came to 11 bases. Germline CDR1 MNHEY, CDR2 SMNVEV (reference sequence). The CDR3 sequence is 13 residues long. The CDR3 here is CASSSGPYETQYF. DNA for the CDR3: TGTGCCAGCAGTTCCGGTCCGTACGAGACCCAGTACTTC.

The chain is built from TRBV6-1 and TRBJ1-3; 8 bases agree with TRBD1. V lost 3 bases, J lost 4 bases, and 8 bases stayed unmatched. This CDR3 contains 16 residues. CDR1 MNHNS and CDR2 SASEGT come from the germline V gene. This CDR3 is CASSDPRTGLGNTIYF. In nucleotides, the CDR3 is TGTGCCAGCAGTGACCCGCGGACAGGGTTGGGAAACACCATATATTTT.

The chain has TRBV29-1 and TRBJ2-3; 7 bases are a match to TRBD2. V was pared by 4 bases and J by 1 base, with 8 bases of the junction left unmatched. This CDR3 has 15 amino acids. The germline V gene has CDR1 SQVTM and CDR2 ANQGSEA. In DNA, the CDR3 is TGCAGCGTTGGTCCCTTGGCGGGAGGCACAGATACGCAGTATTTT. Encoded protein: CSVGPLAGGTDTQYF.

The V and J genes are TRBV11-2 and TRBJ1-1, with unresolved D. Trimming stripped 1 base from V and 0 bases from J, with 12 bases between. Germline CDR1 is SGHAT and CDR2 is FQNNGV. This CDR3 region has 16 residues. The CDR3 bases are TGTGCCAGCAGCTTAGTTGTCCGGCCTATGAACACTGAAGCTTTCTTT. This sequence encodes CASSLVVRPMNTEAFF.

This chain links TRBV5-6 with TRBJ1-5, with TRBD1 as a possible D gene (6 bases). The CDR3 extends over 17 amino acids. Per germline, CDR1 SGHDT and CDR2 YYEEEE. V was shortened by 0 bases and J by 3 bases, with 16 bases between the two germline ends. As DNA, the CDR3 is TGTGCCAGCAGCTTGGCCATGACAGGCCGGCTCAATCAGCCCCAGCATTTT. This sequence encodes CASSLAMTGRLNQPQHF.

The chain is built from TRBV2 and TRBJ2-5; 7 bases agree with TRBD1. Germline lookup yields CDR1 SNHLY and CDR2 FYNNEI. Germline trimming cut 6 bases from V and 4 bases from J; bases unmatched to any gene: 2. This CDR3 has 12 residues. CDR3 loop: CASRTGLETQYF. The CDR3 region has the DNA TGTGCCAGCAGGACAGGGCTAGAGACCCAGTACTTC.

The V and J genes are TRBV7-3 and TRBJ1-5; 9 nucleotides agree with TRBD1. With 0 bases clipped from V and 5 bases from J, the junction kept 5 bases outside the gene matches. The CDR3 spans 16 residues. Germline V CDR1 and CDR2: SGHTA, FQGTGA. The CDR3 DNA reads TGTGCCAGCAGCTTAACGGGGACAGGGAAAGATCAGCCCCAGCATTTT. This gives the protein CASSLTGTGKDQPQHF. Full variable domain (missing parts from reference TRBV7-3 and TRBJ1-5): GAGVSQTPSNKVTEKGKYVELRCDPISGHTALYWYRQSLGQGPEFLIYFQGTGAADDSGLPNDRFFAVRPEGSVSTLKIQRTERGDSAVYLCASSLTGTGKDQPQHFGDGTRLSIL.

The chain has TRBV28 and TRBJ1-5; D is uncertain. Germline-derived CDR1 and CDR2 are MDHEN and SYDVKM. The CDR3 totals 17 residues. The V end lost 4 bases, the J end lost 2 bases, and 18 bases lay between the germline ends. CDR3 nucleotide sequence: TGTGCCAGCAGTTCCCCACTGGGAACCTGGGGCAATCAGCCCCAGCATTTT. Translating it yields CASSSPLGTWGNQPQHF.

The chain carries TRBV19 and TRBJ2-1; weak D call: TRBD2 (6 bases). V was clipped by 1 base and J by 1 base, with 11 bases between them. Germline CDR1 reads LNHDA; CDR2 reads SQIVND (reference sequence). This CDR3 is 16 amino acids long. The DNA of the CDR3 is TGTGCCAGTAGTATAGGGGTAGGGAGGTCCTACAATGAGCAGTTCTTC. Translated: CASSIGVGRSYNEQFF. The variable domain in full, completed from reference TRBV19 and TRBJ2-1, reads DGGITQSPKYLFRKEGQNVTLSCEQNLNHDAMYWYRQDPGQGLRLIYYSQIVNDFQKGDIAEGYSVSREKKESFPLTVTSAQKNPTAFYLCASSIGVGRSYNEQFFGPGTRLTVL.

J is TRBJ1-4 and V is TRBV7-8; no clear D. Germline loops: CDR1 SGHVS, CDR2 FQNEAQ. This CDR3 has 16 residues. V shed 5 bases and J shed 2 bases, with 15 bases lying between them. The CDR3 DNA follows: TGTGCCAGCAGCCTGACGAGGCTTGTCACTAATGAAAAACTGTTTTTT. This gives the protein CASSLTRLVTNEKLFF.

The rearrangement uses TRBV27 and TRBJ1-5, with a tentative D call TRBD1 (6 bases). V was pared by 3 bases and J by 6 bases, with 15 bases between. This CDR3 region has 15 residues. Germline V lookup: CDR1 MNHEY, CDR2 SMNVEV (reference sequence). The CDR3 DNA sequence: TGTGCCAGCAGTTTTTCCACAGGGCTGGGTCAGCCCCAGCATTTT. It codes for CASSFSTGLGQPQHF.

V is TRBV7-8 and J is TRBJ2-7, with D uncertain. Deletions cut 1 base from V and 2 bases from J, with 12 bases between. This CDR3 contains 15 residues. Germline assignment: CDR1 SGHVS and CDR2 FQNEAQ. CDR3 coding DNA: TGTGCCAGCAGCTTAGTAGGGCAGTCTCCCTACGAGCAGTACTTC. It is translated as CASSLVGQSPYEQYF.

The chain links TRBV5-5 to TRBJ2-2; possibly TRBD2 for D (6 bases). The germline V gene has CDR1 SGHKS and CDR2 YYEKEE (reference sequence). V gave up 2 bases and J gave up 5 bases, with 22 bases separating them. The CDR3 totals 18 residues. The CDR3 sequence: CASSFGARVAAKTGELFF. In DNA form, the CDR3 reads TGTGCCAGCAGCTTTGGTGCCCGAGTAGCGGCCAAAACCGGGGAGCTGTTTTTT.

The chain links TRBV10-1 to TRBJ1-5, with D unresolved. Germline CDR1 WNHNN, CDR2 SYGVQD (reference sequence). V lost 5 bases and J 1 base, leaving 6 bases between the germline ends. This CDR3 has 13 residues. Here the CDR3 reads CASSSDSNQPQHF. In nucleotides, the CDR3 is TGCGCCAGCAGTTCAGACAGCAATCAGCCCCAGCATTTT.

V is TRBV4-1 and J is TRBJ1-4; D call uncertain. V shed 5 bases and J shed 0 bases, with 10 bases lying between them. The germline V gene encodes CDR1 MGHRA and CDR2 YSYEKL. The CDR3 consists of 15 residues. The CDR3: CASSTPGATNEKLFF. The CDR3 DNA reads as TGCGCCAGCAGCACCCCGGGAGCAACTAATGAAAAACTGTTTTTT.

The chain recombines TRBV7-9 with TRBJ2-1; the D call may be TRBD1 or TRBD2 (7 bases each). The V and J ends lost 5 bases and 5 bases respectively, with 16 bases between them. CDR1 SEHNR and CDR2 FQNEAQ come from the germline V gene (reference sequence). CDR3 size: 15 residues. The CDR3 sequence: CASSRQPGGDNEQFF. DNA of the CDR3: TGTGCCAGCAGCCGTCAGCCAGGGGGGGACAATGAGCAGTTCTTC.

The chain is built from TRBV7-6 and TRBJ2-7; the match to TRBD2 covers 10 bases. Trimming removed 3 bases from V and 5 bases from J; junction bases left unmatched: 4. The CDR3 spans 14 residues. Germline assignment: CDR1 SGHVS and CDR2 FNYEAQ. The CDR3: CASSFNGLADEQYF. Written as DNA, the CDR3 is TGTGCCAGCAGCTTTAACGGACTAGCGGACGAGCAGTACTTC.

This chain uses TRBV14 with TRBJ2-3; the D is unclear. The ends were cut back, 0 bases at V and 4 bases at J, with 14 bases in the middle. The CDR3 length is 16 residues. From germline, CDR1 is SGHDN and CDR2 FVKESK. DNA of the CDR3: TGTGCCAGCAGCCAAGATCGAGGATCGGCGCCAGATACGCAGTATTTT. Its translation: CASSQDRGSAPDTQYF.

The rearrangement links TRBV28 to TRBJ2-1, with a weak D call TRBD2 (6 bases). V was trimmed by 6 bases and J by 2 bases, leaving 14 bases between them. Germline values: CDR1 MDHEN, CDR2 SYDVKM. This CDR3 region has 15 residues. This CDR3 is CASSRGLRTYNEQFF. In nucleotides, the CDR3 is TGTGCCAGCAGCCGGGGACTGAGAACCTACAATGAGCAGTTCTTC.

DNA of the CDR3: TGTGCCAGCAGTGAAGCGCTTGGTAAGCAGTTCTTC. It encodes CASSEALGKQFF. The chain has TRBV6-1 and TRBJ2-1; no clear D gene. CDR3 length: 12 amino acids. V was clipped by 0 bases and J by 11 bases, with 8 bases between them. From germline, CDR1 is MNHNS and CDR2 SASEGT.

This chain joins TRBV7-2 and TRBJ2-1; D uncertain. Germline V gives CDR1 SGHTA, CDR2 FQGNSA. This CDR3 spans 17 amino acids. The V and J ends lost 2 bases and 0 bases respectively, with 14 bases between them. The CDR3 reads CASSLRVGLPSYNEQFF. The DNA for the CDR3 is TGTGCCAGCAGCTTAAGGGTCGGGCTACCCTCCTACAATGAGCAGTTCTTC.